The clone carrying this TCR beta chain was counted ten times or more. The antigen is unknown. These data originate in a study of T cell repertoires in cytomegalovirus infection. Turning to the study itself: Both a matching HLA type and CMV infection were indicated by public TCR beta signatures.

Overall study findings and caveats: The ex vivo response was dominated by HLA-C-restricted CMV-specific TCR beta clonotypes. Pooled public TCR beta family frequency picked out CMV carriers with the relevant HLA.

Germline CDR1 is SGHTA and CDR2 is FQGNSA. Deletions cut 1 base from V and 1 base from J, with 12 bases between. The CDR3 loop spans 16 amino acids. Each CDR3 protein is one row after TCRdb ran MiXCR on the reads. The table has approximately 76,000 distinct CDR3 sequences, around 3.4% seen once. The chain couples TRBV7-2 to TRBJ2-3, with D maybe TRBD1 (5 bases). The TCR originated in a human donor in good health (CMV status not recorded). Some clones in this sample may be carry-over from other donors' samples. The sample taken for sequencing was PBMCs. CDR3 region: CASSLGGRKGTDTQYF. CDR3 sequence (DNA): TGTGCCAGCAGCTTAGGGGGCCGAAAGGGCACAGATACGCAGTATTTT. Variable domain in full (rest from reference TRBV7-2 and TRBJ2-3): GAGVSQSPSNKVTEKGKDVELRCDPISGHTALYWYRQSLGQGLEFLIYFQGNSAPDKSGLPSDRFSAERTGGSVSTLTIQRTQQEDSAVYLCASSLGGRKGTDTQYFGPGTRLTVL.